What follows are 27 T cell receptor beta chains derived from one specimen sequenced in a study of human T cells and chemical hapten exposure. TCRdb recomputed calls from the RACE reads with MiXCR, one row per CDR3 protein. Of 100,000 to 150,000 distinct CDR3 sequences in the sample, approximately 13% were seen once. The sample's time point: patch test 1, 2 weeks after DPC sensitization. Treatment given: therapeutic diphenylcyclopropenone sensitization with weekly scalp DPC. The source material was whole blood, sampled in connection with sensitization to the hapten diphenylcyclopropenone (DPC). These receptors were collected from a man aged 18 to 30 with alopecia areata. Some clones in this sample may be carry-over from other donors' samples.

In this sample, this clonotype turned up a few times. CDR3 sequence (DNA): TGTGCCAGCAGTGGGTGGAAGAATGAAAAACTGTTTTTT. Encoded protein: CASSGWKNEKLFF. J is TRBJ1-4 and V is TRBV12-3 or TRBV12-4; unclear D gene. This CDR3 comprises 13 residues. V was shortened by 5 bases and J by 5 bases, with 9 bases between the two germline ends.

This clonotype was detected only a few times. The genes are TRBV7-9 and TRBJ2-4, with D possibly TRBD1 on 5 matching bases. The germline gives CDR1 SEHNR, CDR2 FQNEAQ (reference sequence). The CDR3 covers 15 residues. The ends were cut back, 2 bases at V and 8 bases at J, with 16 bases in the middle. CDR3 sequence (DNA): TGTGCCAGCAGCTTACAGGGTCTTAACTTCGACATTCAGTACTTC. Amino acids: CASSLQGLNFDIQYF. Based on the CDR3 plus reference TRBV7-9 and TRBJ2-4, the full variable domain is DTGVSQNPRHKITKRGQNVTFRCDPISEHNRLYWYRQTLGQGPEFLTYFQNEAQLEKSRLLSDRFSAERPKGSFSTLEIQRTEQGDSAMYLCASSLQGLNFDIQYFGAGTRLSVL.

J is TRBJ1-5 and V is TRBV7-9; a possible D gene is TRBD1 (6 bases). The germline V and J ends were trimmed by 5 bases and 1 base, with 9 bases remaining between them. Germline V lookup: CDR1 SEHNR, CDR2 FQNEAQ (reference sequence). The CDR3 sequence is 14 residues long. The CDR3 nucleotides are TGTGCCAGCAGCCGGGACATAAGCAATCAGCCCCAGCATTTT. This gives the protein CASSRDISNQPQHF. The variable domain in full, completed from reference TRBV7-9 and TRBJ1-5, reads DTGVSQNPRHKITKRGQNVTFRCDPISEHNRLYWYRQTLGQGPEFLTYFQNEAQLEKSRLLSDRFSAERPKGSFSTLEIQRTEQGDSAMYLCASSRDISNQPQHFGDGTRLSIL.

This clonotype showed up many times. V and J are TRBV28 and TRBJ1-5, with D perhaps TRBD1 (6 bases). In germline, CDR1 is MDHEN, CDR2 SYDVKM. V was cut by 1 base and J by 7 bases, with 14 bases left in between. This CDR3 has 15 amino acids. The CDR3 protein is CASSLYATRGQPQHF. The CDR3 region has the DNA TGTGCCAGCAGTTTATACGCCACCAGGGGACAGCCCCAGCATTTT. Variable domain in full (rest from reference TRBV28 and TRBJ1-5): DVKVTQSSRYLVKRTGEKVFLECVQDMDHENMFWYRQDPGLGLRLIYFSYDVKMKEKGDIPEGYSVSREKKERFSLILESASTNQTSMYLCASSLYATRGQPQHFGDGTRLSIL.

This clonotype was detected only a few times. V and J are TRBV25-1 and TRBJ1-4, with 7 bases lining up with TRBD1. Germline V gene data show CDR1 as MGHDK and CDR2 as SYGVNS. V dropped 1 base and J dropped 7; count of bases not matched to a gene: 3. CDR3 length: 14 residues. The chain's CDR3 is CASSESGGGEKLFF. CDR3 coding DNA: TGTGCCAGCAGTGAATCAGGGGGAGGTGAAAAACTGTTTTTT.

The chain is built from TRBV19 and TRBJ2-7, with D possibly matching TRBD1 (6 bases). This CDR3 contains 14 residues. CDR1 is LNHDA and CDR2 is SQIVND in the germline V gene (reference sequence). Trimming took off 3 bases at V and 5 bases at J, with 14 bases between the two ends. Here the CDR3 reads CASSITGFNHEQYV. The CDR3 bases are TGTGCCAGTAGTATCACAGGGTTCAACCACGAGCAGTACGTC.

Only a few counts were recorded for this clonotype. DNA of the CDR3: TGTGCCAGCAGCTACGCTGGACAGAGAGTAGCCAAAAACATTCAGTACTTC. Residues: CASSYAGQRVAKNIQYF. This chain uses TRBV5-4 with TRBJ2-4, with D tentatively TRBD1 (6 bases). This CDR3 region has 17 residues. V lost 3 bases and J 0 bases, leaving 16 bases between the germline ends. Germline CDR1 and CDR2: SGHNT and YYREEE (reference sequence).

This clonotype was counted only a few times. The CDR3 nucleotides are TGCGCCAGCAGCCAAGAAGCTGGGTTCGAGACCCAGTACTTC. Translating gives CASSQEAGFETQYF. The chain has TRBV4-3 and TRBJ2-5; D uncertain. Germline-derived CDR1 and CDR2 are LGHNA and YSLEER. The CDR3 covers 14 residues. Deletions cut 0 bases from V and 5 bases from J, with 10 bases between.

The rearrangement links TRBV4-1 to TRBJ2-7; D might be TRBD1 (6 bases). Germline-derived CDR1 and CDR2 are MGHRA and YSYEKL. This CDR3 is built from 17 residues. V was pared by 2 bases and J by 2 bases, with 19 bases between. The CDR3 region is CASSQRQQGSVPYEQYF. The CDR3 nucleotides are TGCGCCAGCAGCCAACGTCAGCAGGGGAGCGTCCCCTACGAGCAGTACTTC.

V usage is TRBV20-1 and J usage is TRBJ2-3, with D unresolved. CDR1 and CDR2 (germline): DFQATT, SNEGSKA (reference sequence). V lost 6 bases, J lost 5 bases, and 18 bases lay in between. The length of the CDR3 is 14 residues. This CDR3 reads CSAQEARSGDTQYF. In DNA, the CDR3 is TGCAGTGCCCAAGAGGCCCGTTCTGGAGATACGCAGTATTTT.

CDR3: CASSEQVEETQYF. Written as DNA, the CDR3 is TGTGCCAGCAGTGAACAAGTAGAGGAGACCCAGTACTTC. This chain connects TRBV2 to TRBJ2-5; no clear D. V lost 2 bases to trimming and J lost 5 bases, with 9 bases between them. Germline V CDR1 and CDR2: SNHLY, FYNNEI. This CDR3 comprises 13 residues.

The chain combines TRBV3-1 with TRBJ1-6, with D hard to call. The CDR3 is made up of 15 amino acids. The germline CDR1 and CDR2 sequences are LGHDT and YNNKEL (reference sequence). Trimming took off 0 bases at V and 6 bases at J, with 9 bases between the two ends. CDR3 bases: TGTGCCAGCAGCCAAGATCCCCTATCTAATTCACCCCTCCACTTT. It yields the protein CASSQDPLSNSPLHF.

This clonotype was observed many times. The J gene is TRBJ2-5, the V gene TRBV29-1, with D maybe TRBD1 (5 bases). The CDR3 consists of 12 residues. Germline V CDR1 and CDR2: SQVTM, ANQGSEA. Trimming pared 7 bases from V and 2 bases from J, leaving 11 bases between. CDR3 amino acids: CSAWGNQETQYF. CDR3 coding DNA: TGCAGCGCCTGGGGCAATCAAGAGACCCAGTACTTC. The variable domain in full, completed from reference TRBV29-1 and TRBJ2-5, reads SAVISQKPSRDICQRGTSLTIQCQVDSQVTMMFWYRQQPGQSLTLIATANQGSEATYESGFVIDKFPISRPNLTFSTLTVSNMSPEDSSIYLCSAWGNQETQYFGPGTRLLVL.

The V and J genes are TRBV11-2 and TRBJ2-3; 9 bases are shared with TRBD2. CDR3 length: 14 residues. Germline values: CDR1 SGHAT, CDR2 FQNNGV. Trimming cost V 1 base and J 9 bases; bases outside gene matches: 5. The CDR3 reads CASSLGSGGPTQYF. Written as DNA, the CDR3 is TGTGCCAGCAGCTTAGGGAGCGGGGGGCCCACGCAGTATTTT.

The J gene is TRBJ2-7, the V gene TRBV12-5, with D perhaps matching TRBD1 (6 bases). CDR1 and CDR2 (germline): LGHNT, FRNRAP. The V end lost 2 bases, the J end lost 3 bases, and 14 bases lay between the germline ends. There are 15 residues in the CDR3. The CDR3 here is CASGLYDRSLYEQYV. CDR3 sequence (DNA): TGTGCTAGTGGTTTGTACGACAGGTCCCTCTACGAGCAGTACGTC.

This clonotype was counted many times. CDR3 sequence: CASSPGIGGNTIYF. The CDR3 DNA reads as TGTGCCAGCAGCCCGGGCATCGGAGGAAACACCATATATTTT. The V and J genes are TRBV7-2 and TRBJ1-3; D is ambiguous. The V and J ends lost 5 bases and 4 bases respectively, with 12 bases between them. In germline, CDR1 is SGHTA, CDR2 FQGNSA. The length of the CDR3 is 14 residues.

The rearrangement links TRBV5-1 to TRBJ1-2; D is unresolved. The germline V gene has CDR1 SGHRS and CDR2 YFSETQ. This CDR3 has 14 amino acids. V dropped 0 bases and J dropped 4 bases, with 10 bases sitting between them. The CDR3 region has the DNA TGCGCCAGCAGCTTGGACCCTACCACCTATGGCTACACCTTC. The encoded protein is CASSLDPTTYGYTF.

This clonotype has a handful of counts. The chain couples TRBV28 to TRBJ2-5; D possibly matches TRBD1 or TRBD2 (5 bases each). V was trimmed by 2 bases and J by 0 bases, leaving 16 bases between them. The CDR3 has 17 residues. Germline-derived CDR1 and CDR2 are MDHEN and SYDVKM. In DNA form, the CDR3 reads TGTGCCAGCAGTTTACGGGGACGGGGAACCGACCAAGAGACCCAGTACTTC. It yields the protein CASSLRGRGTDQETQYF.

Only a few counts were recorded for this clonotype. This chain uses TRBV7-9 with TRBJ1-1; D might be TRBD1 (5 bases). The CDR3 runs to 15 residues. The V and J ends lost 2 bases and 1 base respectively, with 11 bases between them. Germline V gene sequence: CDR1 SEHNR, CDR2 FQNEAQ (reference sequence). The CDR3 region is CASSLSLGENTEAFF. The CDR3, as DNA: TGTGCCAGCAGCTTATCGTTGGGGGAGAACACTGAAGCTTTCTTT.

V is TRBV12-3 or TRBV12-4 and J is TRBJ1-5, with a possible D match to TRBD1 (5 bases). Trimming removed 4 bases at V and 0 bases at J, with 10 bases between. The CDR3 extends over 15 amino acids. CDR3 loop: CASSWDGHSNQPQHF. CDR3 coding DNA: TGTGCCAGCAGTTGGGACGGCCATAGCAATCAGCCCCAGCATTTT.

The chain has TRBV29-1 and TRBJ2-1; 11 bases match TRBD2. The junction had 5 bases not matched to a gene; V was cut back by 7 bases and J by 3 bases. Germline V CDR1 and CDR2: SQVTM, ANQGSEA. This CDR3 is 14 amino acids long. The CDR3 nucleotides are TGCAGCGGGAGACTAGCGGGGTACTACAATGAGCAGTTCTTC. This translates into CSGRLAGYYNEQFF.

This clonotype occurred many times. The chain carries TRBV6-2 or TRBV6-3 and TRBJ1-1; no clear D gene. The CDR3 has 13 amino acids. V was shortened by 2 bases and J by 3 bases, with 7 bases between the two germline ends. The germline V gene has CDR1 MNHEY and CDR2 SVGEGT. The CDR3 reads CASSYRADTEAFF. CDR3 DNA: TGTGCCAGCAGTTACAGGGCCGACACTGAAGCTTTCTTT.

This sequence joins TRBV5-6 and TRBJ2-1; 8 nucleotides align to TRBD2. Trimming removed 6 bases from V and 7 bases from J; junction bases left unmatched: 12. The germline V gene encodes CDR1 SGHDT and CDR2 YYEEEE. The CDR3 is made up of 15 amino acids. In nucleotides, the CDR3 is TGTGCCAGCACCAACCGGGAGGGTACGGGGAATGAGCAGTTCTTC. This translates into CASTNREGTGNEQFF.

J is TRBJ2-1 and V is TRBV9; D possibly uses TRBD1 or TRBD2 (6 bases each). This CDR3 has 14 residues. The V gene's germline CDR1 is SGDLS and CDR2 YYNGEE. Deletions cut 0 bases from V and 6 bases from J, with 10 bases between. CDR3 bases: TGTGCCAGCAGCGTAGACGGGGGCCCCAATGAGCAGTTCTTC. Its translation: CASSVDGGPNEQFF.

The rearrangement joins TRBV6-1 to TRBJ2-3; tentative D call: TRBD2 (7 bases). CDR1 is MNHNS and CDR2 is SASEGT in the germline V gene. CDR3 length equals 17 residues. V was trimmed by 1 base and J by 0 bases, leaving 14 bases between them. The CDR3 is CASSEGSAGASTDTQYF. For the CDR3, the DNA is TGTGCCAGCAGTGAAGGTTCGGCGGGGGCTAGCACAGATACGCAGTATTTT.

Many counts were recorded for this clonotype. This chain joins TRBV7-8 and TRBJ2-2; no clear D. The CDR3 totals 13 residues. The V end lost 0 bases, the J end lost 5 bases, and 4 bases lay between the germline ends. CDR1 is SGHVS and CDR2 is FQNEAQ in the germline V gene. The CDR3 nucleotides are TGTGCCAGCAGCTTAGCCTCTACCGGGGAGCTGTTTTTT. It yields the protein CASSLASTGELFF.

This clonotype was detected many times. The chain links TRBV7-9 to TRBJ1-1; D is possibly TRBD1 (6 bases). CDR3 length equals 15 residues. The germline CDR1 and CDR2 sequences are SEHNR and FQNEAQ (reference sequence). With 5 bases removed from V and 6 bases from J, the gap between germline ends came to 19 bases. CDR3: CASSANTGYFAEAFF. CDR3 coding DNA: TGTGCCAGCAGCGCCAATACAGGGTACTTTGCTGAAGCTTTCTTT.